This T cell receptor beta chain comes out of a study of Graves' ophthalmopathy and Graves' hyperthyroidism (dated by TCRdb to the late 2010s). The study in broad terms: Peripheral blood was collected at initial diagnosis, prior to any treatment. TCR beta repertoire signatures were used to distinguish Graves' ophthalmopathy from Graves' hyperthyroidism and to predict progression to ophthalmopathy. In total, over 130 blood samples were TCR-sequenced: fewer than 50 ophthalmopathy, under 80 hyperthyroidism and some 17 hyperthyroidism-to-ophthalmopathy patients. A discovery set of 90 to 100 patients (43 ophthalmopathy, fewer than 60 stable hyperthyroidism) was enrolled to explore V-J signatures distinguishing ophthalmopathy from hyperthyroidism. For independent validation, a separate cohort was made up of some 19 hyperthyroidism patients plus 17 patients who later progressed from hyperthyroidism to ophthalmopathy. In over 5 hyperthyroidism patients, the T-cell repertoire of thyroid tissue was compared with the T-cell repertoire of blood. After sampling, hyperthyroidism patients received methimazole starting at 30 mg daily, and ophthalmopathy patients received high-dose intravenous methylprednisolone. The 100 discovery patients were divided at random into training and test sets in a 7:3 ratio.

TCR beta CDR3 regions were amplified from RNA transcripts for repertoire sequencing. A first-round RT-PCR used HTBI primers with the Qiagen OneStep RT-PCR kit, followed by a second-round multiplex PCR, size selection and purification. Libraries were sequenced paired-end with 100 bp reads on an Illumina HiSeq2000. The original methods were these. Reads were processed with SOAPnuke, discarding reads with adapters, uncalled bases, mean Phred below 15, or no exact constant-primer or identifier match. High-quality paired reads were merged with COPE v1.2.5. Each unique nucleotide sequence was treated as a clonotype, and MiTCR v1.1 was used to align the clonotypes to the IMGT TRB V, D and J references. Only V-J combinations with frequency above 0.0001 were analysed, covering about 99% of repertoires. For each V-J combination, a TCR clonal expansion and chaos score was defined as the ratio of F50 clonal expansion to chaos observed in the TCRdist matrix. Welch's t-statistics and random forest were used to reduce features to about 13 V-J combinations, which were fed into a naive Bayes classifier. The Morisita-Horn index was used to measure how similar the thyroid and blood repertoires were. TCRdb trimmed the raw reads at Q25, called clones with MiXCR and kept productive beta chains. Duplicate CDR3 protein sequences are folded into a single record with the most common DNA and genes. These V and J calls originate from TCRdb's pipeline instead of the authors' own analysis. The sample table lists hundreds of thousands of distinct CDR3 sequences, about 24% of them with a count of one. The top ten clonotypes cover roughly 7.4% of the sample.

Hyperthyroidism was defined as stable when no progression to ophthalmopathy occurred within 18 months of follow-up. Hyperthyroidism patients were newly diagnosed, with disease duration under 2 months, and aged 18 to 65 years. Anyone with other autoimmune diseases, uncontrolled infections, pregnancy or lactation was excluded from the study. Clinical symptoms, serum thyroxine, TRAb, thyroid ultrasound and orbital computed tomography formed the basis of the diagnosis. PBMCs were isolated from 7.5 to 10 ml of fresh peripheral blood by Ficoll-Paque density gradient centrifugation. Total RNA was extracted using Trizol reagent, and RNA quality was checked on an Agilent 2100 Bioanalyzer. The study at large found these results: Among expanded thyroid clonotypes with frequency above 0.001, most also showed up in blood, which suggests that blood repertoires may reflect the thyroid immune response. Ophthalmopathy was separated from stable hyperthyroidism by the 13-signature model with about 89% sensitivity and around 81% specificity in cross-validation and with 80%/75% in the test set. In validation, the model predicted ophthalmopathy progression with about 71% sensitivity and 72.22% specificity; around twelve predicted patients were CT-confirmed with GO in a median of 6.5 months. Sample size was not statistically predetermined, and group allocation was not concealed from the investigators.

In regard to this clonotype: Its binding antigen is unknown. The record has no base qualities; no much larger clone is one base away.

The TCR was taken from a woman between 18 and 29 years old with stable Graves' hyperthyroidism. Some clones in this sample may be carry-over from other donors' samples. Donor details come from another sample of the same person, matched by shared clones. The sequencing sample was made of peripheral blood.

The CDR3 region has the sequence CASSPSGSVSYEQYF. The base sequence is TGTGCCAGCAGTCCTAGCGGTTCCGTCTCCTACGAGCAGTACTTC. The chain links TRBV7-2 with TRBJ2-7, with TRBD2 matching 7 junction bases. V is trimmed back by 6 bases and J by 0 bases, and the junction contains 8 bases that no gene match accounts for. The CDR3 numbers 15 residues from cysteine through phenylalanine. The only DNA kept is the CDR3, 45 bases in frame from the first base. The germline V gene yields SGHTA for CDR1 and FQGNSA for CDR2.